Listed below are T cell receptor beta chains from one sample, sequenced in a study of spatial heterogeneity in lung cancer. TCRdb reprocessed the 5' RACE reads with MiXCR, giving one entry per CDR3 protein. The sample lists about 92,000 distinct CDR3 sequences, roughly 12% seen once, with under 50% in the top ten. The sample consisted of PBMCs, taken at surgery. The receptor source for this set is a male donor with early-stage non-small cell lung cancer. Both conserved end residues are part of each CDR3. A D gene is named only where the DNA matches it firmly.

V gene,J gene,D gene,CDR3 protein
TRBV20-1,TRBJ2-7,-,CSARESGTDRGEQYF
TRBV4-1,TRBJ2-1,-,CASSQERVTDLYNEQFF
TRBV20-1,TRBJ1-1,TRBD1,CSASHGQGETEAFF
TRBV7-9,TRBJ2-7,-,CASSLASGQSSYEQYF
TRBV2,TRBJ2-5,-,CASSESPGGETQYF
TRBV11-2,TRBJ1-1,-,CASSYDLGAFF
TRBV30,TRBJ2-5,-,CAWSVLLGGETQYF
TRBV7-2,TRBJ2-1,-,CASSLVLGTDEQFF
TRBV7-3,TRBJ2-1,TRBD2,CASSSTGAGGYNEQFF
TRBV10-3,TRBJ2-4,TRBD1,CAISESGTGVTGAKNIQYF
TRBV10-3,TRBJ2-1,TRBD2,CAINKNPDGGARYNEQFF
TRBV28,TRBJ1-1,TRBD1,CASSLLGQGQNTEAFF
TRBV20-1,TRBJ2-5,TRBD1,CSARVEQGLETQYF
TRBV7-2,TRBJ2-5,-,CASSRVTGSQETQYF
TRBV7-6,TRBJ2-3,TRBD1,CASSTDPDRVTDTQYF
TRBV20-1,TRBJ2-3,-,CSASVVAASTDTQYF